This T cell receptor beta chain was recovered during a study of post-analysis software for immune sequencing data. Prepared libraries of TCR beta cDNA carried unique molecular identifiers. TCRdb called the PCR reads again in MiXCR, with one record for every CDR3 protein. The sample consists of approximately 460,000 distinct CDR3 sequences, roughly 45% of them appearing once. Study conclusions and caveats: With TRBV5-6, TRBV5-1 and TRBV20-1 included, a handful of TRBV segments were more frequent in patients than in controls.

This clonotype was found a few times. Its target is unknown. Trimming removed 6 bases at V and 4 bases at J, with 9 bases between. The CDR3 has 12 residues. The rearrangement links TRBV12-3 or TRBV12-4 to TRBJ1-2, with D possibly matching TRBD1 (6 bases). The TCR was taken from a girl under 18 with multiple sclerosis. The sample comprised blood. The CDR3 DNA is TGTGCCAGCAGGGACAGTAGCTATGGCTACACCTTC. It specifies CASRDSSYGYTF.